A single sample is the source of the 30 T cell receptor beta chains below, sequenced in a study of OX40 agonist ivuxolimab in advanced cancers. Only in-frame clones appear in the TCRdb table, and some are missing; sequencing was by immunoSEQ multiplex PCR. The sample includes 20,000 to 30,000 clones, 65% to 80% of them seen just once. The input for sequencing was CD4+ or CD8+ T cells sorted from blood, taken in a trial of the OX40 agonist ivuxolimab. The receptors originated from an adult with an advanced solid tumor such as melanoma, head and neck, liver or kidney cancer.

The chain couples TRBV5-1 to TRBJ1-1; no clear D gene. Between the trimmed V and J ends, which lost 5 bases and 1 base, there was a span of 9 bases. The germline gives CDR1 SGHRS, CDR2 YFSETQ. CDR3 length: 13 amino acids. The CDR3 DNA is TGCGCCAGCAGGTCACGGCCGAACACTGAAGCTTTCTTT. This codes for CASRSRPNTEAFF.

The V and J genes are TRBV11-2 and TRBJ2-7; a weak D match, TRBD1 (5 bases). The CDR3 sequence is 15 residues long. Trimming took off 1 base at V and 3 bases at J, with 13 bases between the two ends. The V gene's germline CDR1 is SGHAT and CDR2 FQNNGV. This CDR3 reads CASSLASDTYYEQYF. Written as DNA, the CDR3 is TGTGCCAGCAGCTTAGCGTCGGACACTTACTACGAGCAGTACTTC.

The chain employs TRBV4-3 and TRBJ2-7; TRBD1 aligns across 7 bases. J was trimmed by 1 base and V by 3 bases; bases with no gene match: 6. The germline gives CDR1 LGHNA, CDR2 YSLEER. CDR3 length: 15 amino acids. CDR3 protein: CASSQIATGSYEQYF. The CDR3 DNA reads TGCGCCAGCAGCCAGATCGCGACAGGGTCCTACGAGCAGTACTTC.

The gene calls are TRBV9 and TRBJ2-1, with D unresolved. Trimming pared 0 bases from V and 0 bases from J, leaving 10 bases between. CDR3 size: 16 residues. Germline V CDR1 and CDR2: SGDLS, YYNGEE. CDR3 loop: CASSVVGSYSYNEQFF. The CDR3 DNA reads TGTGCCAGCAGCGTAGTCGGCAGTTACTCCTACAATGAGCAGTTCTTC.

CDR3 loop: CASSEALGQGDYEQYF. CDR3 bases: TGTGCCAGCAGTGAAGCGTTGGGACAGGGAGACTACGAGCAGTACTTC. The V gene is TRBV2, the J gene TRBJ2-7; 9 nucleotides agree with TRBD1. The germline CDR1 and CDR2 sequences are SNHLY and FYNNEI. This CDR3 spans 16 amino acids. Trimming at V came to 0 bases and at J to 3 bases, leaving 6 bases not matched to a gene.

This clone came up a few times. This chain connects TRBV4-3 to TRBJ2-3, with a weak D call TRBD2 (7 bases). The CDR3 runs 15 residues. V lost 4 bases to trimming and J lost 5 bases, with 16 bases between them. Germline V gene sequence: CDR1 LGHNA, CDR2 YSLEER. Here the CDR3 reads CASSPWGGQRDTQYF. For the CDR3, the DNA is TGCGCCAGCAGCCCCTGGGGGGGGCAGAGAGATACGCAGTATTTT.

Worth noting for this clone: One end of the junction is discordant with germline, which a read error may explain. The CDR3 loop reads CASSAHPRESQYF. CDR3 DNA sequence: TGTGCCAGCAGCGCCCACCCAAGAGAGTCCCAGTACTTC. V gene TRBV9 combines with J gene TRBJ2-5; D is unresolved. This CDR3 comprises 13 residues. Per the germline V gene, CDR1 is SGDLS and CDR2 is YYNGEE.

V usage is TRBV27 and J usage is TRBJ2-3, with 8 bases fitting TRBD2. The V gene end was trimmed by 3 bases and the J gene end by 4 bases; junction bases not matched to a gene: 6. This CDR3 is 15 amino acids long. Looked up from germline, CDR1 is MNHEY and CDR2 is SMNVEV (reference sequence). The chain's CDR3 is CASSFTGGPADTQYF. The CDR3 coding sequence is TGTGCCAGCAGTTTTACGGGGGGGCCCGCAGATACGCAGTATTTT.

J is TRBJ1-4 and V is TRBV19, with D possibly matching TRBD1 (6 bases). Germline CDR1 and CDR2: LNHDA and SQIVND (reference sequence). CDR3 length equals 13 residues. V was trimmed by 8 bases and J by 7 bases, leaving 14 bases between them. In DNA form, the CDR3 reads TGTGCCAGTGGACAGCGCCGCGGTGAAAAACTGTTTTTT. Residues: CASGQRRGEKLFF.

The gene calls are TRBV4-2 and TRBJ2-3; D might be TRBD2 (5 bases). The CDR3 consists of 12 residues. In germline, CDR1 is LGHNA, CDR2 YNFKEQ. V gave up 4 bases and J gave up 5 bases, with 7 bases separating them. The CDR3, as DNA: TGTGCCAGCAGCCTGAGCGGAGATACGCAGTATTTT. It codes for CASSLSGDTQYF.

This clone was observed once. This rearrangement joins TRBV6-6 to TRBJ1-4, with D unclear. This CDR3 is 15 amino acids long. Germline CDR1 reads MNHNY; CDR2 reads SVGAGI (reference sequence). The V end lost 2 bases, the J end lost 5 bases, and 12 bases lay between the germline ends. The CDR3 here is CASSYAGHNNEKLFF. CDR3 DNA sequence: TGTGCCAGCAGTTACGCCGGTCACAACAATGAAAAACTGTTTTTT.

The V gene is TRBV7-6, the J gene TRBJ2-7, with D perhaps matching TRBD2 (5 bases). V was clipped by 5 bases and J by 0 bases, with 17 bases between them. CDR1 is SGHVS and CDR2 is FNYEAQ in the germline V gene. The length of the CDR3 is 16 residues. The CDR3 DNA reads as TGTGCCAGCAGCCCCGGGATCTACGCCAGCTCCTACGAGCAGTACTTC. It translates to CASSPGIYASSYEQYF.

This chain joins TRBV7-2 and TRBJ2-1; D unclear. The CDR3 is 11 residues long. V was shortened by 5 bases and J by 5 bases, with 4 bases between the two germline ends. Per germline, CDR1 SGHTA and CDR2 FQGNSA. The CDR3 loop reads CASSAHNEQFF. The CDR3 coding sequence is TGTGCCAGCAGCGCCCACAATGAGCAGTTCTTC.

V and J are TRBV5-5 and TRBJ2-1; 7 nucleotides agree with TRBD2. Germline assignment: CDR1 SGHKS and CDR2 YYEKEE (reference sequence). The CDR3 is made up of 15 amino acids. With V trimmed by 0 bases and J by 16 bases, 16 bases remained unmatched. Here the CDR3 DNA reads TGTGCCAGCAGCTTGGGGGTGTCAAGCGGGGCAACAAGTTTCTTC. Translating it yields CASSLGVSSGATSFF.

As DNA, the CDR3 is TGTGCCTGGAGTAATGGGGCCGGGGGGACTGAAGCTTTCTTT. It is translated as CAWSNGAGGTEAFF. The genes are TRBV30 and TRBJ1-1; D is possibly TRBD1 (5 bases). Looked up from germline, CDR1 is GTSNPN and CDR2 is SVGIG (reference sequence). The CDR3 length is 14 residues. V was shortened by 2 bases and J by 5 bases, with 15 bases between the two germline ends.

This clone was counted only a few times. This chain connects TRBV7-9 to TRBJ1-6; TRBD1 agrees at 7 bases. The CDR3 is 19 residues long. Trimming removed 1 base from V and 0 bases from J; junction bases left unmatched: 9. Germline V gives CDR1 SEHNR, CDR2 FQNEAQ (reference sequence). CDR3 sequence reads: CASSLEKTGPSSYNSPLHF. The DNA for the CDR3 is TGTGCCAGCAGCTTAGAGAAGACAGGGCCTAGCTCCTATAATTCACCCCTCCACTTT.

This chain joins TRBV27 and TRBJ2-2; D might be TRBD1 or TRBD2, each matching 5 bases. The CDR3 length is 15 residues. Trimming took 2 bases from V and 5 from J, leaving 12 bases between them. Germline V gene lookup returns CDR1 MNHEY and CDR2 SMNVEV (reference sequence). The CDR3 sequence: CASSLDGTSTGELFF. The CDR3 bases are TGTGCCAGCAGTTTAGACGGGACCAGTACCGGGGAGCTGTTTTTT.

The CDR3 loop is CASSIAEAETQYF. CDR3 bases: TGTGCCAGTAGTATAGCTGAAGCGGAGACCCAGTACTTC. The J gene is TRBJ2-5, the V gene TRBV19; D unclear. Germline lookup yields CDR1 LNHDA and CDR2 SQIVND (reference sequence). V lost 1 base and J 5 bases, leaving 8 bases between the germline ends. The CDR3 sequence is 13 residues long.

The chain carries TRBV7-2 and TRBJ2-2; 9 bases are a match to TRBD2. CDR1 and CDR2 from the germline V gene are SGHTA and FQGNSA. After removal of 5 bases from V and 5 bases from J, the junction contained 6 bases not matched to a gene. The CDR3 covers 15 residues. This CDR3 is CASSPAGGPTGELFF. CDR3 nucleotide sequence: TGTGCCAGCAGCCCCGCGGGGGGGCCAACCGGGGAGCTGTTTTTT.

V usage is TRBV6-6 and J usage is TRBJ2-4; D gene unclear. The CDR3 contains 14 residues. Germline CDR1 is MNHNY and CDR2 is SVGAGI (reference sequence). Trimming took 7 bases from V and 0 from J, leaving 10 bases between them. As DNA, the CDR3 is TGTGCCAGCACTGTCGGGTTAGCCAAAAACATTCAGTACTTC. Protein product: CASTVGLAKNIQYF.

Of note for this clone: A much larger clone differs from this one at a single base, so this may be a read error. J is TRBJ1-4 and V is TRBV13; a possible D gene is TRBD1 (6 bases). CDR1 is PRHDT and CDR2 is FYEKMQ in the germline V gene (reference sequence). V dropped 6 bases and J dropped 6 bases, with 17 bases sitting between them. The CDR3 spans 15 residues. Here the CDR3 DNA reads TGTGCCAGCAGTGGAGGGGGGGCCAGGGATGAAAAACTGTTTTTT. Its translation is CASSGGGARDEKLFF.

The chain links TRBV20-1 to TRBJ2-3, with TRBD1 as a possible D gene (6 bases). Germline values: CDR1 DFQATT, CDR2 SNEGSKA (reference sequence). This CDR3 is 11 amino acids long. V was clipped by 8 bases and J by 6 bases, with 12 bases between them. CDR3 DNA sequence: TGCAGTTGGACAGTTTTTGATACGCAGTATTTT. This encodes CSWTVFDTQYF.

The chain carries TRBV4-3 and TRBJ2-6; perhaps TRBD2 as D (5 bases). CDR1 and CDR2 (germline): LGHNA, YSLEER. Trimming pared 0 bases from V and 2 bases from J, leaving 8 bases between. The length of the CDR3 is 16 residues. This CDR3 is CASSQDVGAGANVLTF. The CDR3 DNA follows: TGCGCCAGCAGCCAAGATGTCGGGGCTGGGGCCAACGTCCTGACTTTC.

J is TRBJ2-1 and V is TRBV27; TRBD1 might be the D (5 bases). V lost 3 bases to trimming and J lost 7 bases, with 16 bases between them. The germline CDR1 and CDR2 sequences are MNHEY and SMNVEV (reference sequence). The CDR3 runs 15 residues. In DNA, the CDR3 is TGTGCCAGCAGTTTTGGGGCAGAGATGGGGAATGAGCAGTTCTTC. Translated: CASSFGAEMGNEQFF.

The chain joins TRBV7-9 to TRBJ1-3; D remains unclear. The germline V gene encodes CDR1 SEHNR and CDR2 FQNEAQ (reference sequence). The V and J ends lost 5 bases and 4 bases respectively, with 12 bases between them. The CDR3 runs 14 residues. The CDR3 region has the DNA TGTGCCAGCAGCGAACCGGGGAAGGGAAACACCATATATTTT. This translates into CASSEPGKGNTIYF.

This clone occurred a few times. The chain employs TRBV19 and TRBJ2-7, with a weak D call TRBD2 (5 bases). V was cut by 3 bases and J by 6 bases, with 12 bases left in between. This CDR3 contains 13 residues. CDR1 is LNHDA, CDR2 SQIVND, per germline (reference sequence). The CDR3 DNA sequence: TGTGCCAGTAGTATGGCCGGGGTCGGCGAGCAGTACTTC. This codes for CASSMAGVGEQYF.

CDR3 coding DNA: TGCGCCAGCACGGGACTAGCGGGGGGGATCACAGATACGCAGTATTTT. It codes for CASTGLAGGITDTQYF. The gene calls are TRBV10-2 and TRBJ2-3; 16 bases are shared with TRBD2. This CDR3 spans 16 amino acids. From germline, CDR1 is WSHSY and CDR2 SAAADI. V lost 7 bases to trimming and J lost 2 bases; unmatched junction nucleotides: 3.

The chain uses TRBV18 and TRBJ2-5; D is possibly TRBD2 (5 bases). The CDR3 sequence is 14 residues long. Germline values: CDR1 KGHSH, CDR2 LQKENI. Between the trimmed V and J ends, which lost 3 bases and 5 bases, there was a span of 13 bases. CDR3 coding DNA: TGTGCCAGCTCACCCTACGGGCCGGGGGAGACCCAGTACTTC. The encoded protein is CASSPYGPGETQYF.

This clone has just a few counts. The CDR3 is CASSTQQGADEQYF. The CDR3 nucleotides read TGTGCCAGCAGTACTCAACAGGGGGCGGACGAGCAGTACTTC. J is TRBJ2-7 and V is TRBV6-5, with 9 bases matching TRBD1. The CDR3 spans 14 residues. Per germline, CDR1 MNHEY and CDR2 SVGAGI. V trimming: 5 bases; J trimming: 5 bases; junction bases outside the gene matches: 7.

CDR3 sequence (DNA): TGCAGCGTTGTGGATGAGGGACAGGGAAGTTATCGGCAGTACTTC. It translates to CSVVDEGQGSYRQYF. The chain couples TRBV29-1 to TRBJ2-7, with 9 bases lining up with TRBD1. The ends lost 4 bases at V and 9 bases at J; junction bases unmatched: 16. Germline V gives CDR1 SQVTM, CDR2 ANQGSEA. This CDR3 has 15 residues.